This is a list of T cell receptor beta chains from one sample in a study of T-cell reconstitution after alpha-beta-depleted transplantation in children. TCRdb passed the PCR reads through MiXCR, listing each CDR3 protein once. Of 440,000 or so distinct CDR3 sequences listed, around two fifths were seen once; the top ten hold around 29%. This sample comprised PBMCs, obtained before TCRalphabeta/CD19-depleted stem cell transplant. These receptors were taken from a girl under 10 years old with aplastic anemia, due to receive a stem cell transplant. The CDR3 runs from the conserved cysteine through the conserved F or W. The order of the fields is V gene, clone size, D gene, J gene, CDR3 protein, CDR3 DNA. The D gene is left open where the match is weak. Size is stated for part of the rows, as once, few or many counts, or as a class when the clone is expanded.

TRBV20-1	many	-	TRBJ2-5	CSASSQKWETQYF	TGCAGTGCTAGTAGCCAGAAGTGGGAGACCCAGTACTTC
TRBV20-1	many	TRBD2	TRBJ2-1	CSARGLFSDEQFF	TGCAGTGCTAGGGGACTATTTTCTGATGAGCAGTTCTTC
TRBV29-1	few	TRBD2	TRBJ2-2	CSAYLAGENTGELFF	TGCAGCGCCTACCTAGCGGGGGAGAACACCGGGGAGCTGTTTTTT
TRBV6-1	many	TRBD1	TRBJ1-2	CASRAGQGGYGYTF	TGTGCCAGCAGGGCTGGACAGGGCGGCTATGGCTACACCTTC
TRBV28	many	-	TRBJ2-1	CASSFMFGGNEQFF	TGTGCCAGCAGTTTTATGTTCGGGGGCAATGAGCAGTTCTTC
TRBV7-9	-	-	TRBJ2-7	CASSLGPSMDEQYF	TGTGCCAGCAGTCTGGGGCCCAGTATGGACGAGCAGTACTTC
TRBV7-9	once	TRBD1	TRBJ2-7	CASSLGPGTGYEQYF	TGTGCCAGCAGCTTAGGTCCCGGGACAGGATACGAGCAGTACTTC
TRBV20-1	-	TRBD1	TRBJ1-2	CSGPQGANYGYTF	TGCAGTGGTCCACAGGGGGCAAACTATGGCTACACCTTC
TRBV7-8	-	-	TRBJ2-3	CASSPTETTDTQYF	TGTGCCAGCAGCCCGACAGAGACGACAGATACGCAGTATTTT
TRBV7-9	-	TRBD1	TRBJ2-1	CASSLPLARGYNEQFF	TGTGCCAGCAGCTTACCCCTGGCCAGGGGGTACAATGAGCAGTTCTTC
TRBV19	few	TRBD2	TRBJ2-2	CASLPGRGANTGELFF	TGTGCCAGCCTCCCAGGGAGGGGAGCGAACACCGGGGAGCTGTTTTTT
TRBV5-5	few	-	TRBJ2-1	CASSLITAGVNEQFF	TGTGCCAGCAGCTTGATCACGGCAGGGGTGAATGAGCAGTTCTTC
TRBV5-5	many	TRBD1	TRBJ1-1	CASSIGQGEGTEAFF	TGTGCCAGCAGCATAGGACAGGGGGAAGGCACTGAAGCTTTCTTT
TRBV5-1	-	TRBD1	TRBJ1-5	CASSRQGQEPQHF	TGCGCCAGCAGCCGACAGGGGCAGGAGCCCCAGCATTTT
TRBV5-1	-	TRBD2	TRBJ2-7	CASGTPGLAGGEQYF	TGCGCCAGCGGAACACCGGGACTAGCGGGAGGCGAGCAGTACTTC
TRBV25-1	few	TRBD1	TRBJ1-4	CASSDSGTGNEKLFF	TGTGCCAGCAGTGACTCCGGGACAGGGAATGAAAAACTGTTTTTT
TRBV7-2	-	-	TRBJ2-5	CASSLTRAAETQYF	TGTGCCAGCAGCCTCACTAGGGCGGCAGAGACCCAGTACTTC
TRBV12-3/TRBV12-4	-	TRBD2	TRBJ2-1	CASSFSGLALEQFF	TGTGCCAGCAGTTTTTCGGGACTAGCATTGGAGCAGTTCTTC
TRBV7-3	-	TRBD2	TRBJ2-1	CASSPFNAGGNEQFF	TGTGCCAGCAGCCCGTTCAATGCGGGGGGGAATGAGCAGTTCTTC
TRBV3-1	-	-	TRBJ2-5	CASSPDMTAWGGEETQYF	TGTGCCAGCAGCCCCGACATGACCGCTTGGGGCGGGGAAGAGACCCAGTACTTC
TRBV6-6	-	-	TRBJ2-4	CASMETSIF	TGTGCCAGCATGGAGACATCCATATTC
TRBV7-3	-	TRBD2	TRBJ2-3	CASSLSGGSTDTQYF	TGTGCCAGCAGCCTCAGCGGGGGGAGCACAGATACGCAGTATTTT
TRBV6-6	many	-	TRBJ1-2	CASLGLRDAHF	TGTGCCAGCCTCGGCCTCCGGGACGCCCACTTC
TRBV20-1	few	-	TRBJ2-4	CSATSPQGGKNIQYF	TGCAGTGCTACGTCCCCACAGGGCGGCAAAAACATTCAGTACTTC
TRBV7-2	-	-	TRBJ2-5	CASSLSQVQETQYF	TGTGCCAGCAGCTTAAGCCAGGTCCAAGAGACCCAGTACTTC
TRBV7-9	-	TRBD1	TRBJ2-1	CASSHGQVVAYNEQFF	TGTGCCAGCAGTCATGGACAGGTGGTGGCCTACAATGAGCAGTTCTTC
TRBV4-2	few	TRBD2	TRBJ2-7	CASSQASGRSYEQYF	TGTGCCAGCAGCCAGGCTAGCGGGCGATCCTACGAGCAGTACTTC
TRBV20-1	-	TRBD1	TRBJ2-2	CSARDREFPGELFF	TGCAGTGCCCGGGACAGGGAATTCCCCGGGGAGCTGTTTTTT
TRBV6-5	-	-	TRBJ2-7	CASGLGKGEQYF	TGTGCCAGCGGCCTTGGGAAGGGCGAGCAGTACTTC
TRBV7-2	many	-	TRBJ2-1	CASSLVSPPRKFF	TGTGCCAGCAGCTTAGTCTCACCTCCAAGGAAGTTCTTC
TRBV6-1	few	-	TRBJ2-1	CASAVRNEQFF	TGTGCCAGCGCGGTGCGCAATGAGCAGTTCTTC
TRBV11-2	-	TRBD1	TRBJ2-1	CASSFGTGPGNEQFF	TGTGCCAGCAGCTTCGGGACAGGGCCCGGCAATGAGCAGTTCTTC
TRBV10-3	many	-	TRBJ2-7	CAISERDSYEQYF	TGTGCCATCAGTGAGAGAGACAGCTACGAGCAGTACTTC
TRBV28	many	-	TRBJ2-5	CASSLPPTRILSQETQYF	TGTGCCAGCAGTTTGCCCCCTACGCGAATCCTGTCCCAAGAGACCCAGTACTTC
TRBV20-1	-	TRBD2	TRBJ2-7	CSARVPGTSGGASYEQYF	TGCAGTGCTAGGGTCCCCGGGACTAGCGGGGGCGCCTCCTACGAGCAGTACTTC
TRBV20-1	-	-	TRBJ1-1	CSAKPWTENTEAFF	TGCAGTGCTAAACCATGGACAGAGAACACTGAAGCTTTCTTT
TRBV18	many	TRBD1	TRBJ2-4	CASSPSGTGNIQYF	TGTGCCAGCTCACCCTCCGGGACAGGAAACATTCAGTACTTC
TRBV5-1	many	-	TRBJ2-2	CASSWGTSRPTGELFF	TGCGCCAGCAGCTGGGGGACCTCGAGGCCAACCGGGGAGCTGTTTTTT
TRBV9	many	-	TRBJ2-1	CASSVGTGPYNEQFF	TGTGCCAGCAGCGTAGGGACGGGACCCTACAATGAGCAGTTCTTC
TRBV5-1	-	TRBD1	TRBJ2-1	CASSRETGASYNEQFF	TGCGCCAGCAGCAGAGAGACAGGGGCCTCCTACAATGAGCAGTTCTTC
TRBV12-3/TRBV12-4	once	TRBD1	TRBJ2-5	CASSLSQGAETQYF	TGTGCCAGCAGTTTATCTCAGGGGGCAGAGACCCAGTACTTC
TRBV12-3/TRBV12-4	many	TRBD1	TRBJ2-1	CASWDSGGDEQFF	TGTGCCAGCTGGGATTCAGGGGGCGATGAGCAGTTCTTC
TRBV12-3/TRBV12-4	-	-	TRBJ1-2	CASSLEDFNYGYTF	TGTGCCAGCAGTTTGGAGGACTTTAACTATGGCTACACCTTC
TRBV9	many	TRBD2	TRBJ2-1	CASSVRLADSLNNEQFF	TGTGCCAGCAGCGTAAGACTAGCGGACTCCTTGAACAATGAGCAGTTCTTC
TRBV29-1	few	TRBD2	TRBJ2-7	CSGLLRTLAGGSYEQYF	TGCAGCGGCCTGCTAAGGACTTTAGCGGGAGGGTCCTACGAGCAGTACTTC
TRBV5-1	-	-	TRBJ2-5	CASSLTSSEETQYF	TGCGCCAGCAGCTTGACTAGCTCAGAAGAGACCCAGTACTTC
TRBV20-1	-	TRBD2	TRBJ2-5	CSARLAGRETQYF	TGCAGTGCAAGACTAGCGGGGCGGGAGACCCAGTACTTC
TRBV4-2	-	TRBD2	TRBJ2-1	CASRRLAGNMGNEQFF	TGTGCCAGCAGACGGCTAGCGGGCAACATGGGGAATGAGCAGTTCTTC